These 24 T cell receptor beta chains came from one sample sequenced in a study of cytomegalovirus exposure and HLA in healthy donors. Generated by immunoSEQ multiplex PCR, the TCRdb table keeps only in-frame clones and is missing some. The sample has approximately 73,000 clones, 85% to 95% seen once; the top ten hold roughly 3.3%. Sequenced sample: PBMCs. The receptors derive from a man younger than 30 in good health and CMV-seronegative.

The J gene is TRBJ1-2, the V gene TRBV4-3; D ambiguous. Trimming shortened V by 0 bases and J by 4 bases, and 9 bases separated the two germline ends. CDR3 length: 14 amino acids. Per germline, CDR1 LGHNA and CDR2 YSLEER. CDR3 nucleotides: TGCGCCAGCAGCCAAGATAGGCAGGCCTATGGCTACACCTTC. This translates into CASSQDRQAYGYTF.

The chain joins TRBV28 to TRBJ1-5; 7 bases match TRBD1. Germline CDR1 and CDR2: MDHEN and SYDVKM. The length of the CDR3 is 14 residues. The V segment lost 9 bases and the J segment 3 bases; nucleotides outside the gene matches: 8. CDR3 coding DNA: TGTGCCAGTCTCAGGGACAGACCCAATCAGCCCCAGCATTTT. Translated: CASLRDRPNQPQHF.

The DNA for the CDR3 is TGTGCCTGGATAGGTGGGACAGTACAGTACTTC. Protein sequence: CAWIGGTVQYF. The V gene is TRBV30, the J gene TRBJ2-7; 7 positions agree with TRBD1. This CDR3 is 11 amino acids long. The ends lost 4 bases at V and 10 bases at J; junction bases unmatched: 7. Germline loops: CDR1 GTSNPN, CDR2 SVGIG (reference sequence).

The CDR3 here is CASSSMAGPNEQYF. DNA of the CDR3: TGTGCCAGCAGTTCGATGGCTGGCCCCAACGAGCAGTACTTC. V gene TRBV27 combines with J gene TRBJ2-7; D gene uncertain. The V end was cut by 4 bases, the J end by 5 bases, with 15 bases between. CDR1 is MNHEY, CDR2 SMNVEV, per germline (reference sequence). This CDR3 is built from 14 residues.

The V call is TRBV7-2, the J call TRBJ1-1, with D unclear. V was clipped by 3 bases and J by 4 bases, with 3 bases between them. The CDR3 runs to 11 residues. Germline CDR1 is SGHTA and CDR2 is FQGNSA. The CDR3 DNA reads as TGTGCCAGCAGCTTCATCACTGAAGCTTTCTTT. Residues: CASSFITEAFF.

CDR3 in DNA: TGTGCCAGCAGCTTAGTCCGGGGGGGCACAGATACGCAGTATTTT. Residues: CASSLVRGGTDTQYF. The chain links TRBV7-2 to TRBJ2-3; the match to TRBD2 covers 7 bases. The CDR3 is 15 amino acids. V shed 1 base, J shed 1 base, and the junction held 2 bases outside the gene matches. Per germline, CDR1 SGHTA and CDR2 FQGNSA.

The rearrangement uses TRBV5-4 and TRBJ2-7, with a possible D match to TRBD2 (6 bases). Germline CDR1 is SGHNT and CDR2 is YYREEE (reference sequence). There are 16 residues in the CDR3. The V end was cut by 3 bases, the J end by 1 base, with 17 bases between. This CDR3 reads CASSSFSGLGSYEQYF. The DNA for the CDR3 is TGTGCCAGCAGCTCCTTCTCGGGACTGGGATCCTACGAGCAGTACTTC.

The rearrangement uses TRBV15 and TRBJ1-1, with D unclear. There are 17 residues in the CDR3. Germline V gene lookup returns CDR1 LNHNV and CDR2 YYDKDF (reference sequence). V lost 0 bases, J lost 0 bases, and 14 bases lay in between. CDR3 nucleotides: TGTGCCACCAGCAGAGATCCTCTGCGTAGCTTGAACACTGAAGCTTTCTTT. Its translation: CATSRDPLRSLNTEAFF.

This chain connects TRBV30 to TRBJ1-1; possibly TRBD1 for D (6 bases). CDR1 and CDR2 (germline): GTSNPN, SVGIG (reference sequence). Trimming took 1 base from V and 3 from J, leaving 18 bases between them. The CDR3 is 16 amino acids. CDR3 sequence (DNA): TGTGCCTGGAGTGGGGGGGGCCCCGGGGGTGACACTGAAGCTTTCTTT. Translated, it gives CAWSGGGPGGDTEAFF.

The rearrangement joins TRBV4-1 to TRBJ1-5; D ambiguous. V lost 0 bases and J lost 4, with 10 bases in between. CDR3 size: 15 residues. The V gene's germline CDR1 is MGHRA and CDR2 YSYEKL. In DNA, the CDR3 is TGCGCCAGCAGCCAAGACCCCGGACTGAATCAGCCCCAGCATTTT. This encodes CASSQDPGLNQPQHF.

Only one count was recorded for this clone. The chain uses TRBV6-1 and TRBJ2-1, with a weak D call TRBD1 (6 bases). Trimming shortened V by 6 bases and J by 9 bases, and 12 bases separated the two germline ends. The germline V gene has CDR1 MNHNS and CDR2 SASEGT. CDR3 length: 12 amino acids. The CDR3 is CASSLRGGEQFF. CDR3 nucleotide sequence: TGTGCCAGCAGCCTCAGGGGTGGTGAGCAGTTCTTC.

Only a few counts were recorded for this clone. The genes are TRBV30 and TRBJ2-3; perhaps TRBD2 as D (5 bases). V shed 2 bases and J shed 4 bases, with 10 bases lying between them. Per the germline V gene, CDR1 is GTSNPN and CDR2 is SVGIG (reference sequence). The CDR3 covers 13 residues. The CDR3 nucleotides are TGTGCCTGGAGTAAGAGGCGGGCAGATACGCAGTATTTT. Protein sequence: CAWSKRRADTQYF.

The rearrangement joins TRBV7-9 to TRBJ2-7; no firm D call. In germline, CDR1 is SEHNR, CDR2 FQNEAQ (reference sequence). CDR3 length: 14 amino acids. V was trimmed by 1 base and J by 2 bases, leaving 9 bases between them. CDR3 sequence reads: CASSLGQAPYEQYF. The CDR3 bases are TGTGCCAGCAGCTTAGGCCAGGCCCCCTACGAGCAGTACTTC.

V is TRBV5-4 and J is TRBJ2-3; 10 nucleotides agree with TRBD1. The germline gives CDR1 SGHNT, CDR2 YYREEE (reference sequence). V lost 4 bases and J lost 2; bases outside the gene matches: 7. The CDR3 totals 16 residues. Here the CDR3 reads CASSARDRGDTDTQYF. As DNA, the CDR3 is TGTGCCAGCAGCGCGCGGGACAGGGGCGACACAGATACGCAGTATTTT.

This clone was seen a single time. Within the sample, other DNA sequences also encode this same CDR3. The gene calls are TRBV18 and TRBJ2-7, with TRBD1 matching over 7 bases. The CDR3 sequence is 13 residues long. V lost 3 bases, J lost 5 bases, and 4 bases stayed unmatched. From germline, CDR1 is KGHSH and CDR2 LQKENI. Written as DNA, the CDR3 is TGTGCCAGCTCACCCCGACAGGGTGACGAGCAGTACTTC. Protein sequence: CASSPRQGDEQYF.

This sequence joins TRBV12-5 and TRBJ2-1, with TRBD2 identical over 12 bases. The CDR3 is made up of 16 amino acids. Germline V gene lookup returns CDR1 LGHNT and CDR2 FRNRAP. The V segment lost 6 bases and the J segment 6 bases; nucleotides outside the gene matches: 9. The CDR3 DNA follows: TGTGCTAGTGGCACGCGGACTAGCGGGGAAGGCAATGAGCAGTTCTTC. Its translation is CASGTRTSGEGNEQFF. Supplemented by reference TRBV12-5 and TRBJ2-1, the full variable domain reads DARVTQTPRHKVTEMGQEVTMRCQPILGHNTVFWYRQTMMQGLELLAYFRNRAPLDDSGMPKDRFSAEMPDATLATLKIQPSEPRDSAVYFCASGTRTSGEGNEQFFGPGTRLTVL.

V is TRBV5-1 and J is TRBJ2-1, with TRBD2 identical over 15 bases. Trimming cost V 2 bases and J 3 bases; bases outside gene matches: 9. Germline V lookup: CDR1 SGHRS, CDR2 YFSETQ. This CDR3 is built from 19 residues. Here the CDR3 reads CASSLSPGLAGGGYNEQFF. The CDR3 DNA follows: TGCGCCAGCAGCTTATCACCAGGACTAGCGGGGGGGGGCTACAATGAGCAGTTCTTC.

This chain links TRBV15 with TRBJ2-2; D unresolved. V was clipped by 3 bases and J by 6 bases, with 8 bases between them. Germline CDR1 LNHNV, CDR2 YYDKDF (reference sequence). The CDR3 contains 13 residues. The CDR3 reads CATSRKEAGELFF. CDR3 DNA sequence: TGTGCCACCAGCAGGAAAGAGGCCGGGGAGCTGTTTTTT.

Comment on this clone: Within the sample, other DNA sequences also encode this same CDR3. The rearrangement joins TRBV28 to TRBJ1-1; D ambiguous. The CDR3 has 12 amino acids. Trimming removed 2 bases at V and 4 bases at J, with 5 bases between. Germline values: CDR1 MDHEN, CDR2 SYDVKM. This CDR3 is CASSLPGTEAFF. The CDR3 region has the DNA TGTGCCAGCAGTTTACCCGGCACTGAAGCTTTCTTT. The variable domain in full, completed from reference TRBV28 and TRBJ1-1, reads DVKVTQSSRYLVKRTGEKVFLECVQDMDHENMFWYRQDPGLGLRLIYFSYDVKMKEKGDIPEGYSVSREKKERFSLILESASTNQTSMYLCASSLPGTEAFFGQGTRLTVV.

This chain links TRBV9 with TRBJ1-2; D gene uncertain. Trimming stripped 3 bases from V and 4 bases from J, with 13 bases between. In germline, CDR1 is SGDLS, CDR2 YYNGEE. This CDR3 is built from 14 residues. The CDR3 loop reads CASSADQWAYGYTF. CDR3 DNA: TGTGCCAGCAGCGCCGATCAATGGGCCTATGGCTACACCTTC.

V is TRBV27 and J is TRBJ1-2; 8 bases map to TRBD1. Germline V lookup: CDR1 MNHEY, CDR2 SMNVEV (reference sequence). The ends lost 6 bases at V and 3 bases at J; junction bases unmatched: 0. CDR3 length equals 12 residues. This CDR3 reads CASRGQDYGYTF. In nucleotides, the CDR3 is TGTGCCAGCAGGGGACAGGACTATGGCTACACCTTC.

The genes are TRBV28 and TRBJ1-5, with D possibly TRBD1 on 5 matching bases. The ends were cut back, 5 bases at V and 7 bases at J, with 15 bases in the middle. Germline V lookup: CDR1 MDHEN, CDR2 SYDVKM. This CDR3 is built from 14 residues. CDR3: CASSTSGSRQPQHF. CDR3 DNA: TGTGCCAGCAGTACCTCAGGGTCTCGACAGCCCCAGCATTTT.

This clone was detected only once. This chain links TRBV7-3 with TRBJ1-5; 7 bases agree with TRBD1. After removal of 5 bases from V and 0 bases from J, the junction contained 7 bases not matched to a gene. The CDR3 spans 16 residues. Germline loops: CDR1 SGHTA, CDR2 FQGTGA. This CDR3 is CASSTGDSYSNQPQHF. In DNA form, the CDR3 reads TGTGCCAGCAGCACCGGGGACAGTTATAGCAATCAGCCCCAGCATTTT.

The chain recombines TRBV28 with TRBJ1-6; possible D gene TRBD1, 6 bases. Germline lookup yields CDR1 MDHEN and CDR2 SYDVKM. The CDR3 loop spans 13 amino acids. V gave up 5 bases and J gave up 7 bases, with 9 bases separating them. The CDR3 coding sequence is TGTGCCAGCAGTCCACAGGGCAATTCACCCCTCCACTTT. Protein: CASSPQGNSPLHF. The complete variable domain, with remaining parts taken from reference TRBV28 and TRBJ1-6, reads DVKVTQSSRYLVKRTGEKVFLECVQDMDHENMFWYRQDPGLGLRLIYFSYDVKMKEKGDIPEGYSVSREKKERFSLILESASTNQTSMYLCASSPQGNSPLHFGNGTRLTVT.